This T cell receptor beta chain was retrieved from a study of blood T cell repertoires in COVID-19. CDR3 length: 14 amino acids. J lost 7 bases, V lost 2 bases, and 5 bases had no gene match. CDR1 is MNHNS, CDR2 SASEGT, per germline. Produced via immunoSEQ multiplex PCR; TCRdb's table is partial and in-frame only. This sample has about 190,000 clones, with 84% found just once. The V gene is TRBV6-1, the J gene TRBJ2-5, with 9 bases aligning to TRBD1. Sequencing was done on a sample of peripheral blood. This sequence originates from a woman in her seventies with active or convalescent COVID-19. CDR3 coding DNA: TGTGCCAGCAGTGAACCCTGGACAGGGGTGACCCAGTACTTC. Amino acid sequence: CASSEPWTGVTQYF.